Below are 26 T cell receptor beta chains sequenced from a single sample in a study of blood T cell repertoires in COVID-19. Sequenced by immunoSEQ multiplex PCR; TCRdb stores in-frame clones only, minus some. Of about 360,000 clones listed, roughly 87% are singletons. The specimen sequenced was PBMCs or T cells enriched from blood (not recorded which). The receptor set was obtained from a woman aged 35 to 49 with acute COVID-19.

The rearrangement uses TRBV15 and TRBJ1-1, with TRBD1 matching 10 bases. V trimming: 8 bases; J trimming: 1 base; junction bases outside the gene matches: 10. This CDR3 has 16 amino acids. Germline CDR1 LNHNV, CDR2 YYDKDF (reference sequence). The CDR3 sequence: CATSRDRGFGNTEAFF. DNA for the CDR3: TGTGCCACCTCCCGGGACAGGGGATTCGGGAACACTGAAGCTTTCTTT. Variable domain in full (rest from reference TRBV15 and TRBJ1-1): DAMVIQNPRYQVTQFGKPVTLSCSQTLNHNVMYWYQQKSSQAPKLLFHYYDKDFNNEADTPDNFQSRRPNTSFCFLDIRSPGLGDTAMYLCATSRDRGFGNTEAFFGQGTRLTVV.

The chain employs TRBV19 and TRBJ1-1, with D possibly matching TRBD1 (6 bases). V dropped 5 bases and J dropped 2 bases, with 15 bases sitting between them. Germline-derived CDR1 and CDR2 are LNHDA and SQIVND (reference sequence). The CDR3 length is 15 residues. The CDR3: CASSAQGTGNTEAFF. In DNA, the CDR3 is TGTGCCAGTAGTGCTCAGGGGACCGGAAACACTGAAGCTTTCTTT.

A remark on this clone: The junction departs from the called germline gene at one end, perhaps through a read error. The genes are TRBV5-6 and TRBJ2-2; D perhaps matches TRBD2 (7 bases). The CDR3 is made up of 16 amino acids. Germline V lookup: CDR1 SGHDT, CDR2 YYEEEE. DNA for the CDR3: TGCCCACAGAGGATAGTTAGGGCGGGGGCCACCGGGGAGCTGTTTTTT. Its protein is CPQRIVRAGATGELFF.

V usage is TRBV6-5 and J usage is TRBJ2-7; TRBD2 might be the D (6 bases). There are 13 residues in the CDR3. The V end lost 6 bases, the J end lost 0 bases, and 9 bases lay between the germline ends. Germline V gene sequence: CDR1 MNHEY, CDR2 SVGAGI. CDR3 DNA: TGTGCCAGCAGGGGGGGTAGCTCCTACGAGCAGTACTTC. Amino acid sequence: CASRGGSSYEQYF.

This chain uses TRBV20-1 with TRBJ1-6; a weak D match, TRBD1 (6 bases). CDR1 DFQATT and CDR2 SNEGSKA come from the germline V gene (reference sequence). The CDR3 spans 16 residues. Trimming removed 3 bases from V and 4 bases from J, with 16 bases in between. Here the CDR3 reads CSASNRDTSYNSPLHF. CDR3 nucleotide sequence: TGCAGTGCTAGTAACCGGGACACCTCATATAATTCACCCCTCCACTTT.

The chain joins TRBV13 to TRBJ2-2; tentative D call: TRBD2 (5 bases). CDR3 length: 13 residues. Trimming removed 2 bases at V and 4 bases at J, with 5 bases between. Germline CDR1 and CDR2: PRHDT and FYEKMQ (reference sequence). CDR3 sequence: CASSLSGTGELFF. CDR3 nucleotide sequence: TGTGCCAGCAGCTTAAGCGGCACCGGGGAGCTGTTTTTT.

This clone has only a few counts. The V gene is TRBV7-9, the J gene TRBJ1-2, with no clear D. This CDR3 region has 13 residues. Germline CDR1 and CDR2: SEHNR and FQNEAQ (reference sequence). V was clipped by 3 bases and J by 4 bases, with 9 bases between them. CDR3 in DNA: TGTGCCAGCAGCTTCTTAGAGGGCTATGGCTACACCTTC. It yields the protein CASSFLEGYGYTF. Full variable domain (outside the CDR3, taken from reference TRBV7-9 and TRBJ1-2): DTGVSQNPRHKITKRGQNVTFRCDPISEHNRLYWYRQTLGQGPEFLTYFQNEAQLEKSRLLSDRFSAERPKGSFSTLEIQRTEQGDSAMYLCASSFLEGYGYTFGSGTRLTVV.

The chain recombines TRBV7-9 with TRBJ2-1; D is perhaps TRBD1 (6 bases). Germline V lookup: CDR1 SEHNR, CDR2 FQNEAQ (reference sequence). The CDR3 loop spans 15 amino acids. V dropped 5 bases and J dropped 0 bases, with 11 bases sitting between them. CDR3 sequence: CASSRTASSYNEQFF. The DNA for the CDR3 is TGTGCCAGCAGCAGGACAGCGAGCTCCTACAATGAGCAGTTCTTC.

This chain uses TRBV5-8 with TRBJ2-3; D is unclear. V gave up 2 bases and J gave up 3 bases, with 10 bases separating them. The germline V gene has CDR1 SGHTS and CDR2 YDEGEE. The CDR3 totals 14 residues. CDR3 region: CASSFRVRTDTQYF. CDR3 coding DNA: TGTGCCAGCAGCTTTCGAGTTCGGACAGATACGCAGTATTTT.

The chain uses TRBV2 and TRBJ1-5; TRBD1 might be the D (5 bases). Germline assignment: CDR1 SNHLY and CDR2 FYNNEI. Trimming removed 3 bases from V and 0 bases from J, with 21 bases in between. The CDR3 length is 19 residues. CDR3 nucleotide sequence: TGTGCCAGCAGTGACGGTACCAAGGGGCGGTTTTATAGCAATCAGCCCCAGCATTTT. It yields the protein CASSDGTKGRFYSNQPQHF.

CDR3 nucleotide sequence: TGCGCCAGCAGCTTTGGGGCAGGGACAAATCAGCCCCAGCATTTT. Its translation: CASSFGAGTNQPQHF. V usage is TRBV5-1 and J usage is TRBJ1-5, with a weak D call TRBD1 (6 bases). Looked up from germline, CDR1 is SGHRS and CDR2 is YFSETQ. This CDR3 contains 15 residues. V shed 2 bases and J shed 4 bases, with 13 bases lying between them.

The rearrangement joins TRBV5-6 to TRBJ1-3; TRBD1 might be the D (6 bases). V was trimmed by 6 bases and J by 5 bases, leaving 18 bases between them. The CDR3 has 15 amino acids. Germline V gives CDR1 SGHDT, CDR2 YYEEEE. The DNA of the CDR3 is TGTGCCAGCAACTCCTTTCCGGGGGGCAGAAACACCATATATTTT. The encoded protein is CASNSFPGGRNTIYF.

The rearrangement joins TRBV27 to TRBJ2-1; D perhaps matches TRBD1 (8 bases). Trimming left V 4 bases short and J 16 bases short, with 17 bases between. This CDR3 is 12 amino acids long. The germline gives CDR1 MNHEY, CDR2 SMNVEV (reference sequence). The CDR3 loop reads CASSYGQGGLFF. Written as DNA, the CDR3 is TGTGCCAGCAGTTATGGACAGGGAGGGCTATTCTTC.

The genes are TRBV12-3 or TRBV12-4 and TRBJ2-3; D is uncertain. With 6 bases removed from V and 8 bases from J, the gap between germline ends came to 12 bases. The CDR3 extends over 12 amino acids. The chain's CDR3 is CASSIIGGTQYF. DNA for the CDR3: TGTGCCAGCAGCATAATCGGTGGTACGCAGTATTTT.

Details on this clone: Germline is not matched at one junction end, which may reflect a read error. The rearrangement uses TRBV3-1 (or the pseudogene TRBV3-2) and TRBJ1-4; D call uncertain. The germline CDR1 and CDR2 sequences are LGHDT and YNNKEL (reference sequence). The CDR3 is made up of 14 amino acids. The CDR3 nucleotides read TGTGCCAGCAGCCAATCGGGAACTAGTGAAAAACTGTTTTTT. Residues: CASSQSGTSEKLFF.

The V call is TRBV2, the J call TRBJ2-2; D is possibly TRBD2 (5 bases). The CDR3 loop spans 14 amino acids. Germline loops: CDR1 SNHLY, CDR2 FYNNEI. Trimming cost V 6 bases and J 4 bases, with 12 bases left between them. CDR3 sequence reads: CASRDFLATGELFF. The DNA of the CDR3 is TGTGCCAGCAGGGACTTTTTGGCCACCGGGGAGCTGTTTTTT. Using reference TRBV2 and TRBJ2-2 for the parts outside the CDR3, the full variable domain is EPEVTQTPSHQVTQMGQEVILRCVPISNHLYFYWYRQILGQKVEFLVSFYNNEISEKSEIFDDQFSVERPDGSNFTLKIRSTKLEDSAMYFCASRDFLATGELFFGEGSRLTVL.

The chain combines TRBV19 with TRBJ1-2; 8 bases match TRBD1. This CDR3 contains 16 residues. The junction had 12 bases not matched to a gene; V was cut back by 3 bases and J by 6 bases. Germline V gene lookup returns CDR1 LNHDA and CDR2 SQIVND (reference sequence). CDR3 DNA sequence: TGTGCCAGTAGTATTCAGGGGCAGGGGGCACTCCATGGCTACACCTTC. Its protein is CASSIQGQGALHGYTF.

This sequence joins TRBV15 and TRBJ1-5, with D possibly TRBD1 on 5 matching bases. Germline V lookup: CDR1 LNHNV, CDR2 YYDKDF (reference sequence). This CDR3 is built from 16 residues. V lost 5 bases and J 6 bases, leaving 20 bases between the germline ends. The CDR3 here is CATSHHPRAPGQPQHF. CDR3 nucleotides: TGTGCCACCAGCCATCACCCCAGGGCTCCCGGTCAGCCCCAGCATTTT.

V and J are TRBV10-1 and TRBJ1-1; 8 positions match TRBD1. Germline CDR1 WNHNN, CDR2 SYGVQD (reference sequence). The CDR3 extends over 13 amino acids. The trim removed 3 bases at V and 7 bases at J, leaving 4 bases unmatched. In DNA, the CDR3 is TGCGCCAGCAGTGACCCCGGGACAGGTGAAGCTTTCTTT. Protein product: CASSDPGTGEAFF.

This clone has just a few counts. The chain is built from TRBV13 and TRBJ1-5; D is unresolved. CDR3 length equals 15 residues. The V end was cut by 0 bases, the J end by 5 bases, with 11 bases between. The germline CDR1 and CDR2 sequences are PRHDT and FYEKMQ (reference sequence). The CDR3 DNA reads as TGTGCCAGCAGCTTAGGGGGCTTCCTGGATCAGCCCCAGCATTTT. Translation gives CASSLGGFLDQPQHF.

CDR3 in amino acids: CAWKQGTNTGELFF. CDR3 sequence (DNA): TGTGCCTGGAAACAGGGGACGAACACCGGGGAGCTGTTTTTT. This sequence joins TRBV30 and TRBJ2-2, with 7 bases identical to TRBD1. Germline V lookup: CDR1 GTSNPN, CDR2 SVGIG (reference sequence). The CDR3 is made up of 14 amino acids. The J segment lost 0 bases and the V segment lost 4 bases, leaving 2 bases of the junction unmatched.

The chain uses TRBV9 and TRBJ1-2; possibly TRBD1 for D (5 bases). V was shortened by 0 bases and J by 5 bases, with 14 bases between the two germline ends. Germline V gene sequence: CDR1 SGDLS, CDR2 YYNGEE. The CDR3 has 15 residues. DNA of the CDR3: TGTGCCAGCAGCGTAGTCGGAGGGGCGGGGTATGGCTACACCTTC. It specifies CASSVVGGAGYGYTF.

The chain recombines TRBV30 with TRBJ2-3, with 9 positions matching TRBD1. This CDR3 spans 14 amino acids. Germline lookup yields CDR1 GTSNPN and CDR2 SVGIG (reference sequence). V dropped 3 bases and J dropped 4; count of bases not matched to a gene: 5. The CDR3: CAWRKQGASDTQYF. The DNA for the CDR3 is TGTGCCTGGAGGAAACAGGGGGCTTCAGATACGCAGTATTTT.

The gene calls are TRBV9 and TRBJ2-1; 12 bases are a match to TRBD2. V trimming: 3 bases; J trimming: 6 bases; junction bases outside the gene matches: 10. Germline V gene lookup returns CDR1 SGDLS and CDR2 YYNGEE. This CDR3 has 17 residues. CDR3 region: CASSGITTSGGPNEQFF. The CDR3 DNA follows: TGTGCCAGCAGCGGGATCACCACTAGCGGGGGGCCCAATGAGCAGTTCTTC.

This rearrangement joins TRBV5-6 to TRBJ1-2; D possibly corresponds to TRBD1 (5 bases). The length of the CDR3 is 17 residues. The germline V gene has CDR1 SGHDT and CDR2 YYEEEE. The ends were cut back, 1 base at V and 2 bases at J, with 18 bases in the middle. The CDR3 sequence: CASSLRGGTRGNYGYTF. The CDR3 DNA follows: TGTGCCAGCAGCTTGAGGGGCGGGACCCGAGGGAACTATGGCTACACCTTC.

A few counts support this clone. This sequence joins TRBV6-2 or TRBV6-3 and TRBJ1-2; 7 bases are shared with TRBD1. The CDR3 sequence is 14 residues long. Germline values: CDR1 MNHEY, CDR2 SVGEGT. V gave up 6 bases and J gave up 1 base; unmatched junction bases: 5. The CDR3 nucleotides are TGTGCCAGCAGCGTGACAGGGTTTAACTATGGCTACACCTTC. It encodes CASSVTGFNYGYTF.